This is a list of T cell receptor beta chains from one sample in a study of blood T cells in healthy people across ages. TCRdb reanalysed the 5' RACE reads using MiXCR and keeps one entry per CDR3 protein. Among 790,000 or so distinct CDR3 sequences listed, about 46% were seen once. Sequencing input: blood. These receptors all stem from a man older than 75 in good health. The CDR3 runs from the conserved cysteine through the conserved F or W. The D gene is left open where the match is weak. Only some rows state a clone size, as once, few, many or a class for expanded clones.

CDR3 protein: CASSLGPPQLAGDDNEQYF
CDR3 DNA: TGTGCCAGCAGCTTAGGCCCTCCTCAACTAGCGGGCGACGACAATGAGCAGTACTTC
J gene: TRBJ2-5
clone size: few
D gene: TRBD2
V gene: TRBV7-2

CDR3 protein: CASSLGTSADQETQYF
CDR3 DNA: TGTGCCAGCAGCTTAGGGACTAGCGCAGATCAAGAGACCCAGTACTTC
J gene: TRBJ2-5
clone size: many
D gene: TRBD2
V gene: TRBV7-2

CDR3 protein: CSVDAQGVSLYTF
CDR3 DNA: TGCAGCGTTGACGCACAGGGGGTCTCCCTCTACACCTTC
J gene: TRBJ1-2
clone size: .
D gene: TRBD1
V gene: TRBV29-1

CDR3 protein: CASSSSSGTQYF
CDR3 DNA: TGTGCCAGCAGCTCTTCCTCGGGGACTCAGTACTTC
J gene: TRBJ2-4
clone size: .
D gene: .
V gene: TRBV7-8

CDR3 protein: CSARDRDRGYTF
CDR3 DNA: TGCAGTGCTAGAGACCGGGATCGGGGCTACACCTTC
J gene: TRBJ1-2
clone size: once
D gene: .
V gene: TRBV20-1

CDR3 protein: CASSVEGAGEQFF
CDR3 DNA: TGTGCCAGCAGCGTAGAGGGGGCGGGTGAGCAGTTCTTC
J gene: TRBJ2-1
clone size: few
D gene: TRBD1
V gene: TRBV11-3

CDR3 protein: CASSLGMPDTQYF
CDR3 DNA: TGTGCCAGCAGTTTAGGTATGCCAGATACGCAGTATTTT
J gene: TRBJ2-3
clone size: few
D gene: .
V gene: TRBV12-3/TRBV12-4

CDR3 protein: CASSLFGRFVSYEQYF
CDR3 DNA: TGTGCCAGCAGTTTATTTGGCAGGTTCGTCTCCTACGAGCAGTACTTC
J gene: TRBJ2-7
clone size: .
D gene: .
V gene: TRBV28

CDR3 protein: CASSQEDGRPGTQYF
CDR3 DNA: TGCGCCAGCAGCCAAGAAGACGGCAGACCAGGGACCCAGTACTTC
J gene: TRBJ2-5
clone size: .
D gene: .
V gene: TRBV4-1

CDR3 protein: CASSLVRVAYEQYF
CDR3 DNA: TGTGCCAGCAGCTTAGTTCGGGTAGCCTACGAGCAGTACTTC
J gene: TRBJ2-7
clone size: .
D gene: .
V gene: TRBV11-3

CDR3 protein: CASSDGRTSGHEQYF
CDR3 DNA: TGCGCCAGCAGCGACGGAAGGACTAGCGGTCACGAGCAGTACTTC
J gene: TRBJ2-7
clone size: .
D gene: TRBD2
V gene: TRBV5-1

CDR3 protein: CASSQFTSSNEQFF
CDR3 DNA: TGCGCCAGCAGCCAGTTCACATCTTCCAATGAGCAGTTCTTC
J gene: TRBJ2-1
clone size: .
D gene: .
V gene: TRBV4-3

CDR3 protein: CASSQDDYQRQFF
CDR3 DNA: TGTGCCAGCAGCCAAGACGACTACCAAAGACAGTTCTTC
J gene: TRBJ2-1
clone size: .
D gene: .
V gene: TRBV9

CDR3 protein: CASSQQHGTSGYNEQFF
CDR3 DNA: TGTGCCAGCAGCCAACAGCATGGGACTAGCGGATACAATGAGCAGTTCTTC
J gene: TRBJ2-1
clone size: .
D gene: TRBD2
V gene: TRBV4-2

CDR3 protein: CASSQISHRGLSNYGYTF
CDR3 DNA: TGTGCCAGCAGCCAAATCTCTCACAGGGGGCTTTCTAACTATGGCTACACCTTC
J gene: TRBJ1-2
clone size: .
D gene: TRBD1
V gene: TRBV7-9

CDR3 protein: CASSQVGPQSSYNEQFF
CDR3 DNA: TGCGCCAGCAGCCAAGTTGGCCCGCAGAGCTCCTACAATGAGCAGTTCTTC
J gene: TRBJ2-1
clone size: .
D gene: .
V gene: TRBV4-1

CDR3 protein: CASSFENSEKTQYF
CDR3 DNA: TGTGCCAGCAGTTTTGAAAATAGCGAAAAGACCCAGTACTTC
J gene: TRBJ2-5
clone size: few
D gene: .
V gene: TRBV12-3/TRBV12-4

CDR3 protein: CSARDSGPNTEAFF
CDR3 DNA: TGCAGTGCTAGAGACTCGGGGCCCAACACTGAAGCTTTCTTT
J gene: TRBJ1-1
clone size: .
D gene: .
V gene: TRBV20-1

CDR3 protein: CASSQDRGSGQTNYGYTF
CDR3 DNA: TGCGCCAGCAGCCAAGATCGCGGTTCTGGACAAACTAACTATGGCTACACCTTC
J gene: TRBJ1-2
clone size: .
D gene: .
V gene: TRBV4-3

CDR3 protein: CAISELTGEAEKLFF
CDR3 DNA: TGTGCCATCAGTGAGTTGACAGGGGAAGCTGAAAAACTGTTTTTT
J gene: TRBJ1-4
clone size: .
D gene: TRBD1
V gene: TRBV10-3

CDR3 protein: CASSQDGGHYTEAFF
CDR3 DNA: TGCGCCAGCAGCCAAGACGGGGGACACTACACTGAAGCTTTCTTT
J gene: TRBJ1-1
clone size: .
D gene: .
V gene: TRBV4-1

CDR3 protein: CSAALAYEQYF
CDR3 DNA: TGCAGTGCTGCCCTAGCCTACGAGCAGTACTTC
J gene: TRBJ2-7
clone size: many
D gene: .
V gene: TRBV20-1

CDR3 protein: CASSEVTRGNSNQPQHF
CDR3 DNA: TGTGCCAGCAGTGAAGTGACTCGCGGGAATAGCAATCAGCCCCAGCATTTT
J gene: TRBJ1-5
clone size: once
D gene: .
V gene: TRBV2

CDR3 protein: CASSDRSGRASEQFF
CDR3 DNA: TGTGCCAGCAGCGACCGTAGCGGGAGGGCCAGTGAGCAGTTCTTC
J gene: TRBJ2-1
clone size: .
D gene: TRBD2
V gene: TRBV6-2/TRBV6-3

CDR3 protein: CSVGVPGGRYEQYF
CDR3 DNA: TGCAGCGTTGGGGTCCCGGGTGGTAGGTACGAGCAGTACTTC
J gene: TRBJ2-7
clone size: .
D gene: .
V gene: TRBV29-1

CDR3 protein: CSAQSERGSVDEQFF
CDR3 DNA: TGCAGTGCTCAGTCGGAACGGGGATCCGTCGATGAGCAGTTCTTC
J gene: TRBJ2-1
clone size: few
D gene: .
V gene: TRBV20-1

CDR3 protein: CASTRTGADGYTF
CDR3 DNA: TGTGCCAGCACCCGGACAGGGGCTGATGGCTACACCTTC
J gene: TRBJ1-2
clone size: .
D gene: TRBD1
V gene: TRBV6-5

CDR3 protein: CASSYGRYGYTF
CDR3 DNA: TGTGCCAGCAGCTACGGACGGTATGGCTACACCTTC
J gene: TRBJ1-2
clone size: few
D gene: .
V gene: TRBV28

CDR3 protein: CASSHKTQYF
CDR3 DNA: TGTGCCAGCAGCCACAAGACCCAGTACTTC
J gene: TRBJ2-5
clone size: few
D gene: .
V gene: TRBV21-1

CDR3 protein: CSVDGPQPEGYTF
CDR3 DNA: TGCAGCGTTGACGGGCCTCAGCCAGAGGGCTACACCTTC
J gene: TRBJ1-2
clone size: .
D gene: .
V gene: TRBV29-1

CDR3 protein: CSARGFRDTEAFF
CDR3 DNA: TGCAGTGCGAGGGGGTTTCGGGACACTGAAGCTTTCTTT
J gene: TRBJ1-1
clone size: .
D gene: .
V gene: TRBV20-1

CDR3 protein: CASSLLQSSYNSPLHF
CDR3 DNA: TGTGCCAGCAGTTTACTACAGAGCTCCTATAATTCACCCCTCCACTTT
J gene: TRBJ1-6
clone size: .
D gene: .
V gene: TRBV28

CDR3 protein: CASSLGAFSYNEQFF
CDR3 DNA: TGTGCCAGCAGCTTAGGAGCTTTCTCCTACAATGAGCAGTTCTTC
J gene: TRBJ2-1
clone size: .
D gene: .
V gene: TRBV7-2

CDR3 protein: CTSSRLGQGYEQYF
CDR3 DNA: TGCACCAGCAGCCGCCTGGGACAGGGCTACGAGCAGTACTTC
J gene: TRBJ2-7
clone size: .
D gene: .
V gene: TRBV1

CDR3 protein: CASVQGPRNTGELFF
CDR3 DNA: TGTGCCAGCGTTCAGGGCCCCCGAAACACCGGGGAGCTGTTTTTT
J gene: TRBJ2-2
clone size: .
D gene: .
V gene: TRBV28